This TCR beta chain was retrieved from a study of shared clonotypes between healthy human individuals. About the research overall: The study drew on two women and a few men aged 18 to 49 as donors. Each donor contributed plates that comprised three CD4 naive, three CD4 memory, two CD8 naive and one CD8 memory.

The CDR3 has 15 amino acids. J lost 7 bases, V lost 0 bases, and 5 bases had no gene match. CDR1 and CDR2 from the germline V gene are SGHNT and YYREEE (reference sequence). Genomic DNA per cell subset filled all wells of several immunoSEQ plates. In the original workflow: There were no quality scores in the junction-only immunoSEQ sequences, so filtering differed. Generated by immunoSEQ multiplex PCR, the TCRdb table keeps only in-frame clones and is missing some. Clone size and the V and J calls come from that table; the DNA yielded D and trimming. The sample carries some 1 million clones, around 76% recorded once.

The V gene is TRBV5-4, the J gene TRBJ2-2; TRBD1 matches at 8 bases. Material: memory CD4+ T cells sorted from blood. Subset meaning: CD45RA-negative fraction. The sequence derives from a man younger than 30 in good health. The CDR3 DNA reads TGTGCCAGCAGCTTGGCAGGGGGCGCGGGCGGGGAGCTGTTTTTT. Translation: CASSLAGGAGGELFF.